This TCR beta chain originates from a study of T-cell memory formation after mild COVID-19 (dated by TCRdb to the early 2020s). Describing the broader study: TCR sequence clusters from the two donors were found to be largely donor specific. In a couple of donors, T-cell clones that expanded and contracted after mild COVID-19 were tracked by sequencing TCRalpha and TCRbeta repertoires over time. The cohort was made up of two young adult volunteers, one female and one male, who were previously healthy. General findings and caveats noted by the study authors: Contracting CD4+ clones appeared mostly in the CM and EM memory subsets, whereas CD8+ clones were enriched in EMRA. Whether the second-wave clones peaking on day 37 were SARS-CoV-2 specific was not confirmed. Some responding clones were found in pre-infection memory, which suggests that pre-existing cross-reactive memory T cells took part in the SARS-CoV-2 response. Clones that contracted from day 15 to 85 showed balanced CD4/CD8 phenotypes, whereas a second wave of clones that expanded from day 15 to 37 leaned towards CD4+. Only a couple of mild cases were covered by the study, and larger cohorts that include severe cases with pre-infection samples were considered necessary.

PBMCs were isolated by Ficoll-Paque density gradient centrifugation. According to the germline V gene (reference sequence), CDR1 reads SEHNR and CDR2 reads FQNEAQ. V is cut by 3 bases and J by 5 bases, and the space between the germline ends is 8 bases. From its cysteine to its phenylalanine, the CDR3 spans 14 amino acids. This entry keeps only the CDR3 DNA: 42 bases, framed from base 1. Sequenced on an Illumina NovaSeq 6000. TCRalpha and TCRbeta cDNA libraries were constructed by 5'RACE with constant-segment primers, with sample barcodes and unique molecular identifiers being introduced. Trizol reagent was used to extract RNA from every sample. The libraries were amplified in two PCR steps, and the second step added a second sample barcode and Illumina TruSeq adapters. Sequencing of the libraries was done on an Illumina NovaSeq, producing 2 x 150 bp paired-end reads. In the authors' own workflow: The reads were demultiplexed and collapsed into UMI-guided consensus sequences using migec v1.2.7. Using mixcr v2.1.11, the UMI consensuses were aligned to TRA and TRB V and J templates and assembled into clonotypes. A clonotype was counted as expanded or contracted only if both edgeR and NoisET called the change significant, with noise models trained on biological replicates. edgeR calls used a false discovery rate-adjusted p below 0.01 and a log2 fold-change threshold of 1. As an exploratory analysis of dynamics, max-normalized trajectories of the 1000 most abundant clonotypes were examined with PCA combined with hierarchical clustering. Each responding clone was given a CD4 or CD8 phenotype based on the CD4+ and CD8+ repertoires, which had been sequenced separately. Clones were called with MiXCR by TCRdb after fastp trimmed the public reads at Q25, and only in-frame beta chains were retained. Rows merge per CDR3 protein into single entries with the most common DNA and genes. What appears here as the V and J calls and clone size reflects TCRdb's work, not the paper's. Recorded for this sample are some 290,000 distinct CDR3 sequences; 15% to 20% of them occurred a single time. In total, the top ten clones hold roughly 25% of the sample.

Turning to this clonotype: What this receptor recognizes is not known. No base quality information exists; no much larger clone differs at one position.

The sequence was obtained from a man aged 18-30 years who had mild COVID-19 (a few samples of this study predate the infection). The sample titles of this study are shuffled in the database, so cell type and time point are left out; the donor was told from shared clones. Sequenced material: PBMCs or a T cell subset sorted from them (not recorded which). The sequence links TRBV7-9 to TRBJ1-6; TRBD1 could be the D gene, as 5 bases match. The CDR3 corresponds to CASSFGGNNSPLHF. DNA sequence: TGTGCCAGCAGCTTCGGGGGGAATAATTCACCCCTCCACTTT.